This is a list of T cell receptor beta chains from one sample in a study of T cells of healthy individuals. From the 5' RACE reads, TCRdb called clonotypes with MiXCR, one entry per CDR3 protein. The profile shows about 57,000 distinct CDR3 sequences, roughly 15% of them singletons. The source of these receptors is a human donor in good health. CDR3s include the opening cysteine and the closing phenylalanine or tryptophan. The D gene is left open where the match is weak. Clone size appears in some rows only: once, few, many, or a class for an expanded clone.

j_call: TRBJ2-3
clone_size: many
d_call: NA
v_call: TRBV7-9
cdr3_nt: TGTGCCAGCAGCTTAGTGGCCGGCATTACCGATACGCAGTATTTT
cdr3_aa: CASSLVAGITDTQYF

j_call: TRBJ2-3
clone_size: many
d_call: TRBD1
v_call: TRBV27
cdr3_nt: TGTGCCAGCAACTCGGGACAGGGGGCAAGCACAGATACGCAGTATTTT
cdr3_aa: CASNSGQGASTDTQYF

j_call: TRBJ1-1
clone_size: many
d_call: NA
v_call: TRBV24-1
cdr3_nt: TGTGCCACCAGTGATTATCAGGGAGAAGCTTTCTTT
cdr3_aa: CATSDYQGEAFF

j_call: TRBJ2-7
clone_size: many
d_call: TRBD2
v_call: TRBV27
cdr3_nt: TGTGCCAGCAGTTTCGGCGGGGGGGCCTGGGAGCAGTACTTC
cdr3_aa: CASSFGGGAWEQYF

j_call: TRBJ2-7
clone_size: many
d_call: TRBD2
v_call: TRBV7-2
cdr3_nt: TGTGCCAGCAGCCTCAGCGGGGGGACTACCTACGAGCAGTACTTC
cdr3_aa: CASSLSGGTTYEQYF

j_call: TRBJ2-7
clone_size: few
d_call: NA
v_call: TRBV19
cdr3_nt: TGTGCCAGTAAGGCAGGGAGTACGTACGAGCAGTACTTC
cdr3_aa: CASKAGSTYEQYF

j_call: TRBJ2-2
clone_size: many
d_call: NA
v_call: TRBV4-1
cdr3_nt: TGCGCCAGCAGCCTGCGGATCCAGGGTTGGGGGGCGACCGGGGAGCTGTTTTTT
cdr3_aa: CASSLRIQGWGATGELFF

j_call: TRBJ2-1
clone_size: NA
d_call: NA
v_call: TRBV7-2
cdr3_nt: TGTGCCAGCAAATGGACCACGCACCACAATGAGCAGTTCTTC
cdr3_aa: CASKWTTHHNEQFF

j_call: TRBJ2-3
clone_size: NA
d_call: TRBD1
v_call: TRBV10-3
cdr3_nt: TGTGCCATCAGTGAAGGGACAGGGGCTAGCACAGATACGCAGTATTTT
cdr3_aa: CAISEGTGASTDTQYF

j_call: TRBJ2-3
clone_size: NA
d_call: NA
v_call: TRBV7-2
cdr3_nt: TGTGCCAGCAGCGGGCGTTACGACGGGAGTTTCGATGATACGCAGTATTTT
cdr3_aa: CASSGRYDGSFDDTQYF

j_call: TRBJ2-5
clone_size: few
d_call: NA
v_call: TRBV20-1
cdr3_nt: TGCAGTGCCCCTCGGGGCTCCGGGGAGACCCAGTACTTC
cdr3_aa: CSAPRGSGETQYF

j_call: TRBJ2-7
clone_size: NA
d_call: NA
v_call: TRBV11-2
cdr3_nt: TGTGCCAGCAGCCAAGGGCTGTGGTACGAGCAGTACTTC
cdr3_aa: CASSQGLWYEQYF

j_call: TRBJ2-7
clone_size: NA
d_call: NA
v_call: TRBV28
cdr3_nt: TGTGCCAGCAGGGGGGGGGGCAGCCTCAGTTCCTCCTACGAGCAGTACTTC
cdr3_aa: CASRGGGSLSSSYEQYF

j_call: TRBJ1-1
clone_size: NA
d_call: NA
v_call: TRBV7-2
cdr3_nt: TGTGCTTTGTTTGTCGTCCGGGTGGGAGAAGCTTTCTTT
cdr3_aa: CALFVVRVGEAFF

j_call: TRBJ1-2
clone_size: NA
d_call: NA
v_call: TRBV12-3/TRBV12-4
cdr3_nt: TGTGCCAGCAGCAGCTCAACCAGGGAAGGCTACACCTTC
cdr3_aa: CASSSSTREGYTF

j_call: TRBJ2-2
clone_size: NA
d_call: NA
v_call: TRBV7-6
cdr3_nt: TGTGCCAGCAGCTTAGGGACCCACACCGGGGAGCTGTTTTTT
cdr3_aa: CASSLGTHTGELFF

j_call: TRBJ2-7
clone_size: NA
d_call: NA
v_call: TRBV5-1
cdr3_nt: TGCGCCACCGCAGCGGGTCCTTCCTCCTACGAGCAGTACTTC
cdr3_aa: CATAAGPSSYEQYF

j_call: TRBJ2-6
clone_size: NA
d_call: NA
v_call: TRBV9
cdr3_nt: TGTGCCAGCAGCGTGGCCAGGTTCTCTGGGGCCAACGTCCTGACTTTC
cdr3_aa: CASSVARFSGANVLTF

j_call: TRBJ2-5
clone_size: many
d_call: NA
v_call: TRBV5-6
cdr3_nt: TGTGCCAGCGGCCTTAGAAGTTTAGGAGAGACCCAGTACTTC
cdr3_aa: CASGLRSLGETQYF

j_call: TRBJ2-7
clone_size: few
d_call: NA
v_call: TRBV20-1
cdr3_nt: TGCAGTGCTAGTAGACAGAGCCTAGGCGAGCAGTACTTC
cdr3_aa: CSASRQSLGEQYF

j_call: TRBJ2-1
clone_size: many
d_call: TRBD2
v_call: TRBV12-5
cdr3_nt: TGTGCTAGTGGTTTGAGATTACTAGCGGGGGCGAACAATGAGCAGTTCTTC
cdr3_aa: CASGLRLLAGANNEQFF

j_call: TRBJ2-1
clone_size: NA
d_call: NA
v_call: TRBV11-1
cdr3_nt: TGTGCCAGCAGCTCCTGGGCCAGGGGTGATGAGCAGTTCTTC
cdr3_aa: CASSSWARGDEQFF

j_call: TRBJ1-3
clone_size: NA
d_call: TRBD1
v_call: TRBV20-1
cdr3_nt: TGCAGTGCCACGGGACAGGCTGGAAACACCATATATTTT
cdr3_aa: CSATGQAGNTIYF

j_call: TRBJ2-7
clone_size: few
d_call: NA
v_call: TRBV3-1
cdr3_nt: TGTGCCAGCAGCCAGGGATACTACGAGCAGTACTTC
cdr3_aa: CASSQGYYEQYF

j_call: TRBJ2-7
clone_size: NA
d_call: NA
v_call: TRBV20-1
cdr3_nt: TGCAGTGCTAGAGACGCTACAGGGAGATTCTACGAGCAGTACTTC
cdr3_aa: CSARDATGRFYEQYF

j_call: TRBJ1-1
clone_size: many
d_call: TRBD1
v_call: TRBV9
cdr3_nt: TGTGCCAGCAGCGCCGTGACAGGGTCTGCTTTCTTT
cdr3_aa: CASSAVTGSAFF

j_call: TRBJ2-3
clone_size: few
d_call: NA
v_call: TRBV19
cdr3_nt: TGTGCCACCCGCCGACGGATACACACAGATACGCAGTATTTT
cdr3_aa: CATRRRIHTDTQYF

j_call: TRBJ2-1
clone_size: few
d_call: TRBD1
v_call: TRBV2
cdr3_nt: TGTGCCAGCAGTGGGGGGGACAGGTCGAGCTCCTACAATGAGCAGTTCTTC
cdr3_aa: CASSGGDRSSSYNEQFF

j_call: TRBJ2-5
clone_size: NA
d_call: TRBD2
v_call: TRBV10-3
cdr3_nt: TGTGCCATCAGAGGGACGGGGGGGACCCAAGAGACCCAGTACTTC
cdr3_aa: CAIRGTGGTQETQYF

j_call: TRBJ2-3
clone_size: few
d_call: NA
v_call: TRBV5-1
cdr3_nt: TGCGCCAGCAGTTTTACGCCGTCCGGAGGGGGACGAACAGATACGCAGTATTTT
cdr3_aa: CASSFTPSGGGRTDTQYF

j_call: TRBJ2-1
clone_size: NA
d_call: NA
v_call: TRBV4-3
cdr3_nt: TGCGCCAGCAGCCAAGGGGTCTCCTACAATGAGCAGTTCTTC
cdr3_aa: CASSQGVSYNEQFF

j_call: TRBJ2-7
clone_size: NA
d_call: NA
v_call: TRBV6-5
cdr3_nt: TGTGCCAGCAGTTACTGGCCTAGGGACGAGCAGTACTTC
cdr3_aa: CASSYWPRDEQYF

j_call: TRBJ2-3
clone_size: NA
d_call: NA
v_call: TRBV20-1
cdr3_nt: TGCAGTGCTAGAGTCGCACCAAGCACAGATACGCAGTATTTT
cdr3_aa: CSARVAPSTDTQYF

j_call: TRBJ1-4
clone_size: many
d_call: NA
v_call: TRBV29-1
cdr3_nt: TGCAGTGGTATTGGTGAAAAACTGTTTTTT
cdr3_aa: CSGIGEKLFF

j_call: TRBJ1-1
clone_size: many
d_call: TRBD1
v_call: TRBV29-1
cdr3_nt: TGCAGCGCCGTGGGACAGGGAGGCACTGAAGCTTTCTTT
cdr3_aa: CSAVGQGGTEAFF

j_call: TRBJ1-2
clone_size: many
d_call: NA
v_call: TRBV29-1
cdr3_nt: TGCAGCGTTGGCGCCAGACAAACGGGAGGCTACACCTTC
cdr3_aa: CSVGARQTGGYTF

j_call: TRBJ2-5
clone_size: few
d_call: NA
v_call: TRBV7-2
cdr3_nt: TGTGCCAGCAGCCGAAGAAGAGACTCCCAGTACTTC
cdr3_aa: CASSRRRDSQYF

j_call: TRBJ1-2
clone_size: few
d_call: NA
v_call: TRBV9
cdr3_nt: TGTGCCAGCAGCGTGGGCCAGGGGTACGGCTACACCTTC
cdr3_aa: CASSVGQGYGYTF

j_call: TRBJ1-6
clone_size: few
d_call: NA
v_call: TRBV20-1
cdr3_nt: TGCAGTGCTAGAGAGACAGTGGATTCACCCCTCCACTTT
cdr3_aa: CSARETVDSPLHF

j_call: TRBJ2-7
clone_size: many
d_call: NA
v_call: TRBV27
cdr3_nt: TGTGCCAGCAGTTTATTTGAGGGAGCCTACGAGCAGTACTTC
cdr3_aa: CASSLFEGAYEQYF

j_call: TRBJ1-5
clone_size: NA
d_call: NA
v_call: TRBV27
cdr3_nt: TGTGCCAGCAGTTTAATAGATAGCAATCAGCCCCAGCATTTT
cdr3_aa: CASSLIDSNQPQHF

j_call: TRBJ2-7
clone_size: few
d_call: TRBD2
v_call: TRBV12-3/TRBV12-4
cdr3_nt: TGTGCCAGCAGCAAAACTAGCGGGAGGCTCTACGAGCAGTACTTC
cdr3_aa: CASSKTSGRLYEQYF

j_call: TRBJ2-7
clone_size: NA
d_call: NA
v_call: TRBV12-3/TRBV12-4
cdr3_nt: TGTGCCAGCAGTTTAGGGAGGAGGGTCCGGTCCTACGAGCAGTACTTC
cdr3_aa: CASSLGRRVRSYEQYF

j_call: TRBJ2-1
clone_size: NA
d_call: NA
v_call: TRBV27
cdr3_nt: TGTGCCAGCATGTCAGGAGGTGAAGGCAATGAGCAGTTCTTC
cdr3_aa: CASMSGGEGNEQFF

j_call: TRBJ1-2
clone_size: few
d_call: NA
v_call: TRBV2
cdr3_nt: TGTGCCAGCAGTGAATCTTGGGCAGGAGACGGCTACACCTTC
cdr3_aa: CASSESWAGDGYTF

j_call: TRBJ2-2
clone_size: NA
d_call: NA
v_call: TRBV9
cdr3_nt: TGTGCCAGCAGGGGAGATCCCGGGGAGCTGTTTTTT
cdr3_aa: CASRGDPGELFF

j_call: TRBJ2-7
clone_size: NA
d_call: NA
v_call: TRBV2
cdr3_nt: TGTGCCAGCAGGCCCGGGCGGTCACCTACTGAGCAGTACTTC
cdr3_aa: CASRPGRSPTEQYF